The sequence of this TCR beta chain was determined in a study of neurological immune-mediated disorders. General observations from the study: The level of TCR clonal expansion was highest in patients with HTLV-1-associated myelopathy and lowest in multiple sclerosis, where it fell below the level seen in healthy controls.

V dropped 4 bases and J dropped 3; count of bases not matched to a gene: 2. The germline V gene encodes CDR1 SGHRS and CDR2 YFSETQ. CDR3 length: 13 amino acids. Maryland, USA blood bank volunteers served as healthy controls. Source material was 2 million unsorted PBMCs, stored at -80 °C in RNAlater. cDNA synthesis was performed by 5'RACE with 10-nucleotide random UMIs. A single record per CDR3 protein comes from TCRdb applying MiXCR to the 5' RACE reads. The repertoire includes 65,000 to 80,000 distinct CDR3 sequences, 15% to 20% of them detected once, and approximately 15% sits in the top ten. This clonotype appeared many times. Its antigen is as yet unknown.

The sequencing sample was made of PBMCs. This receptor was taken from a middle-aged woman in good health. V gene TRBV5-1 combines with J gene TRBJ1-2; TRBD1 aligns across 8 bases. CDR3 bases: TGCGCCAGCAGCATGACAGGGGACTATGGCTACACCTTC. Translation gives CASSMTGDYGYTF.